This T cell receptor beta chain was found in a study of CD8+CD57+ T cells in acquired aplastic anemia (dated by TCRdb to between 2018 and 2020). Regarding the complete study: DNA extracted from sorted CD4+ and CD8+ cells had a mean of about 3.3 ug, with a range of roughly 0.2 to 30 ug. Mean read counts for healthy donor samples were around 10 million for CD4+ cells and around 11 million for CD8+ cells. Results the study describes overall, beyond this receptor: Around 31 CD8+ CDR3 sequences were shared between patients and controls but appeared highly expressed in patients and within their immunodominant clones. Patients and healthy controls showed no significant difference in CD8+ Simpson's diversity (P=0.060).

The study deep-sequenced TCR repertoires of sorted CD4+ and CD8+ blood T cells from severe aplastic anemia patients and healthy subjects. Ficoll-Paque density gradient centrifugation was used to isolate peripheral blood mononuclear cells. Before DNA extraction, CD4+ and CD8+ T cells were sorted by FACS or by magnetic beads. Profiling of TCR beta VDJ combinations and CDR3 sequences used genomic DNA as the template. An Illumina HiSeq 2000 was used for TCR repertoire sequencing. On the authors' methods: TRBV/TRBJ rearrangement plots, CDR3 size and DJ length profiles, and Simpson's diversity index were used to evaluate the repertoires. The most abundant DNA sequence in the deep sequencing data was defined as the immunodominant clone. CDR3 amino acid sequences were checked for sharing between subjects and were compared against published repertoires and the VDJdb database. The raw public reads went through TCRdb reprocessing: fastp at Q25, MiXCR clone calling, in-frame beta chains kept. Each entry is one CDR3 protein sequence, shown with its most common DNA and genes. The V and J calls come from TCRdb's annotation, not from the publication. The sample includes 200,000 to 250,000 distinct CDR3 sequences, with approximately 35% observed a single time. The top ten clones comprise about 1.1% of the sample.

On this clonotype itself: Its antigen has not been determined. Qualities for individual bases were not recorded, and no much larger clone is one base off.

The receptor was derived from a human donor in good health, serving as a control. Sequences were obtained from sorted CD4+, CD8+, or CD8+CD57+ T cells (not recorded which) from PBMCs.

The nucleotide sequence reads as follows: TGTGCCAGCAGCTTAGACCCTCTCAATGAGCAGTTCTTC. This is translated as CASSLDPLNEQFF. Recombination linked TRBV7-2 to TRBJ2-1; no confident D gene assignment can be made. V is shortened by 1 base, J by 6 bases, and the region joining them spans 7 bases. Measured from the cysteine to the phenylalanine, the CDR3 is 13 residues long. Of the read, only the CDR3 DNA is kept; its 39 bases are in frame from base 1. CDR1 and CDR2 are drawn from the germline V gene: SGHTA, FQGNSA.